Listed below are T cell receptor beta chains from one sample, sequenced in a study of metastatic and nonmetastatic thyroid tumors. Using MiXCR, TCRdb re-called clones from the PCR reads. Of tens of thousands of clones listed, around 25% are singletons. Sample: blood. These receptors originate from a female donor with papillary thyroid cancer or a benign thyroid nodule (not recorded which). Some clones in this sample may be carry-over from other donors' samples. The CDR3 runs from the conserved cysteine through the conserved F or W. A D gene is named only where the DNA matches it firmly. Only part of the rows carry a size: once, few, many, or a class if the clone is expanded.

TRBV27	.	.	TRBJ2-7	CASSPRQDSSYEQYF	TGTGCCAGCAGTCCCCGACAGGACAGCTCCTACGAGCAGTACTTC
TRBV6-1	.	medium-sized	TRBJ2-7	CASSESDPAYEQYF	TGTGCCAGCAGTGAATCCGATCCTGCCTACGAGCAGTACTTC
TRBV29-1	.	.	TRBJ1-2	CSVSGVEGYTF	TGCAGCGTTTCAGGGGTCGAGGGCTACACCTTC
TRBV28	.	.	TRBJ1-1	CASSLWEAYGPNTEAFF	TGTGCCAGCAGTCTCTGGGAGGCTTACGGACCGAACACTGAAGCTTTCTTT
TRBV6-2/TRBV6-3	TRBD1	many	TRBJ1-5	CASSYPPDRGGQPQHF	TGTGCCAGCAGTTACCCCCCGGACAGGGGAGGTCAGCCCCAGCATTTT
TRBV11-2	.	.	TRBJ2-7	CASSFITYEQYF	TGTGCCAGCAGCTTTATCACCTACGAGCAGTACTTC
TRBV11-3	.	medium-sized	TRBJ2-7	CASSSSGWSAIEQYF	TGTGCCAGCAGCTCCTCTGGGTGGTCGGCTATCGAGCAGTACTTC
TRBV9	.	many	TRBJ2-4	CASSAGLAKNIQYF	TGTGCCAGCAGCGCCGGACTAGCCAAAAACATTCAGTACTTC
TRBV20-1	.	many	TRBJ1-1	CSASSGNTEAFF	TGCAGTGCTAGTAGTGGAAACACTGAAGCTTTCTTT
TRBV6-1	.	few	TRBJ2-1	CASSDAGEQFF	TGTGCCAGCAGTGACGCGGGAGAGCAGTTCTTC
TRBV11-2	TRBD1	many	TRBJ2-1	CASSLGQISYNEQFF	TGTGCCAGCAGCTTGGGACAGATATCCTACAATGAGCAGTTCTTC
TRBV6-1	TRBD1	.	TRBJ2-7	CASSDWDRGDYEQYF	TGTGCCAGCAGTGATTGGGACAGGGGCGACTACGAGCAGTACTTC
TRBV20-1	.	many	TRBJ1-1	CSARDGRWVSFF	TGCAGTGCTAGAGACGGGCGGTGGGTGTCTTTCTTT
TRBV6-1	.	many	TRBJ2-5	CASIRGIQETQYF	TGTGCCAGCATTAGAGGAATCCAAGAGACCCAGTACTTC
TRBV28	.	.	TRBJ2-7	CASNRRGYEQYF	TGTGCCAGCAATCGCCGTGGATACGAGCAGTACTTC
TRBV11-2	.	many	TRBJ1-1	CASSFRAGTEAFF	TGTGCCAGCAGCTTCAGGGCGGGCACTGAAGCTTTCTTT
TRBV28	.	few	TRBJ2-7	CASSLWDSPREQYF	TGTGCCAGCAGTTTATGGGACTCCCCACGGGAGCAGTACTTC
TRBV2	.	.	TRBJ2-3	CATKGGLVSDTQYF	TGTGCCACCAAAGGGGGTCTAGTATCAGATACGCAGTATTTT
TRBV9	TRBD2	.	TRBJ2-7	CASSPRTSGTYEQYF	TGTGCCAGCAGCCCCCGAACTAGCGGAACCTACGAGCAGTACTTC
TRBV2	TRBD1	medium-sized	TRBJ1-1	CAGQGQGSTEAFF	TGTGCCGGTCAAGGACAGGGAAGCACTGAAGCTTTCTTT
TRBV6-2/TRBV6-3	TRBD2	few	TRBJ2-1	CASSYPGLAGDSDEQFF	TGTGCCAGCAGTTACCCGGGACTAGCGGGAGACTCAGATGAGCAGTTCTTC
TRBV20-1	.	.	TRBJ2-5	CSAVTVLSRETQYF	TGCAGTGCGGTGACAGTCCTGTCGCGAGAGACCCAGTACTTC
TRBV27	TRBD1	.	TRBJ1-5	CASSSRGGRLYRNQPQHF	TGTGCCAGCAGTTCGCGAGGGGGCCGACTATATAGAAATCAGCCCCAGCATTTT
TRBV14	.	.	TRBJ2-1	CASSHAAALEQIF	TGTGCCAGCAGCCACGCCGCCGCTCTTGAGCAGATATTC
TRBV9	.	many	TRBJ1-5	CASICDQPQHF	TGTGCCAGCATATGCGATCAGCCCCAGCATTTT
TRBV7-2	.	many	TRBJ1-1	CASSRQRGDIMNTEAFF	TGTGCCAGCAGCCGACAGCGGGGAGACATAATGAACACTGAAGCTTTCTTT
TRBV12-3/TRBV12-4	.	.	TRBJ2-1	CGCSPQSYNEQFF	TGTGGCTGCAGCCCCCAGTCCTACAATGAGCAGTTCTTC
TRBV28	.	few	TRBJ1-2	CASSLRTADGYTF	TGTGCCAGCAGTTTAAGGACAGCTGATGGCTACACCTTC
TRBV20-1	TRBD2	.	TRBJ2-1	CSALLAAARNDQFF	TGCAGTGCTCTACTAGCGGCAGCACGAAATGATCAGTTCTTC
TRBV30	.	few	TRBJ2-7	CAWSGRTGTTYEQYF	TGTGCCTGGAGTGGAAGGACAGGGACTACCTACGAGCAGTACTTC
TRBV15	.	.	TRBJ2-3	CATSSLLAGLTDTQYF	TGTGCCACAAGCTCCTTACTAGCCGGGTTAACAGATACGCAGTATTTT